This TCR beta chain was documented in a study of blood T cell repertoires in COVID-19. Original handling: It was from reference gene primer amplification that nucleated cell counts were estimated. Profiling relied on immunoSEQ multiplex PCR, and the TCRdb table lists in-frame clones only, not all of them. V and J calls and clone size are as listed in that table; D and trimming were resolved from the DNA. The sample consists of 190,000 or so clones, approximately 86% of them appearing once. CDR1 is SGHVS and CDR2 is FQNEAQ in the germline V gene. The CDR3 has 14 amino acids. The V gene lost 5 bases and the J gene lost 3 bases, with 11 bases spanning the gap. This clone was detected only a few times. Two negative PCRs, clearance, or symptom resolution had been documented for recovered Cohort 3 donors.

The rearrangement joins TRBV7-8 to TRBJ1-5; D is undetermined. This sequence originates from a woman in her 30s who had recovered from COVID-19. The sample comprised PBMCs or T cells enriched from blood (not recorded which). The CDR3 DNA is TGTGCCAGCAGCGAGAGGGTGGCCAATCAGCCCCAGCATTTT. Translation: CASSERVANQPQHF.